The clone carrying this T cell receptor beta chain was picked up many times. The target antigen is unknown. This entry is derived from a study of CD8 T cells in ankylosing spondylitis. A quantitative 5'-RACE method, one with molecular barcodes, was used to make TCR beta libraries. MiXCR was run by TCRdb on the 5' RACE reads, yielding one entry per CDR3 protein. The sample yields fewer than 750,000 distinct CDR3 sequences, roughly 19% seen once. General observations from the study: In ankylosing spondylitis patients, matched synovial fluid reportedly showed significant enrichment of disease-linked clones. A TCR beta motif of roughly 8 highly homologous variants seemed to mark ankylosing spondylitis blood. Certain motif variants had earlier appeared in reactive arthritis synovial fluid and blood.

The sample comprised blood, either unsorted or a sorted T cell fraction (not recorded which). The source of this sequence is a male donor with ankylosing spondylitis.

The CDR3 sequence: CASSRQVNMNTEAFF. In nucleotides, the CDR3 is TGTGCCAGCAGTAGACAGGTGAACATGAACACTGAAGCTTTCTTT. This rearrangement joins TRBV12-3 or TRBV12-4 to TRBJ1-1; D is perhaps TRBD1 (6 bases). CDR3 size: 15 residues. Between the trimmed V and J ends, which lost 5 bases and 0 bases, there was a span of 13 bases.